Following are 32 T cell receptor beta chains from one sample sequenced in a study of spatial heterogeneity in lung cancer. Time point reported: sample taken at primary tumor resection. Material for sequencing was whole RNA from tumor, nontumor lung or frozen PBMC, left unsorted. A single record per CDR3 protein comes from TCRdb applying MiXCR to the 5' RACE reads. Among 20,000 to 25,000 distinct CDR3 sequences listed, about 4.5% were seen once. The source material was PBMCs, sampled at surgery. The source is a male donor with early-stage non-small cell lung cancer.

In this sample, this clonotype turned up many times. The rearrangement links TRBV7-9 to TRBJ2-5; D is perhaps TRBD1 or TRBD2 (5 bases each). V lost 3 bases and J lost 0, with 11 bases in between. Per the germline V gene, CDR1 is SEHNR and CDR2 is FQNEAQ (reference sequence). The CDR3 has 15 residues. Written as DNA, the CDR3 is TGTGCCAGCAGCTTGGGGGTTGGGCACCAAGAGACCCAGTACTTC. Encoded protein: CASSLGVGHQETQYF.

The table lists this clonotype with many counts. The chain links TRBV9 to TRBJ1-1; a possible D gene is TRBD1 (5 bases). Germline V gene data show CDR1 as SGDLS and CDR2 as YYNGEE. The V end lost 0 bases, the J end lost 4 bases, and 13 bases lay between the germline ends. The CDR3 is 15 residues long. The CDR3 DNA follows: TGTGCCAGCAGCGTAGGGGGCCCAAGAGGCACTGAAGCTTTCTTT. Translation: CASSVGGPRGTEAFF.

This clonotype was seen at least ten times. The rearrangement joins TRBV7-9 to TRBJ2-4; 11 bases fit TRBD2. CDR3 length equals 15 residues. Germline V gives CDR1 SEHNR, CDR2 FQNEAQ (reference sequence). The V gene end was trimmed by 3 bases and the J gene end by 9 bases; junction bases not matched to a gene: 7. The CDR3 nucleotides are TGTGCCAGCAGCTTTAGTAGCGGGAGGGCGAGCATTCAGTACTTC. Protein: CASSFSSGRASIQYF.

This clonotype was seen at least ten times. V and J are TRBV5-1 and TRBJ1-1, with D unclear. The germline CDR1 and CDR2 sequences are SGHRS and YFSETQ. With 7 bases removed from V and 0 bases from J, the gap between germline ends came to 7 bases. The CDR3 is 12 amino acids. This CDR3 reads CASSAMNTEAFF. The DNA for the CDR3 is TGCGCCAGCTCTGCAATGAACACTGAAGCTTTCTTT.

On this clonotype: This clone may be a read error of a much larger clone one base away. V and J are TRBV30 and TRBJ2-7, with TRBD1 as a possible D gene (5 bases). Germline V gene lookup returns CDR1 GTSNPN and CDR2 SVGIG (reference sequence). Trimming took off 1 base at V and 8 bases at J, with 9 bases between the two ends. The CDR3 spans 11 residues. The CDR3 loop is CAWSEGYKQYF. The CDR3 coding sequence is TGTGCCTGGAGTGAGGGGTACAAGCAGTACTTC. The full variable domain, in which reference TRBV30 and TRBJ2-7 provide the parts outside the CDR3, is SQTIHQWPATLVQPVGSPLSLECTVEGTSNPNLYWYRQAAGRGLQLLFYSVGIGQISSEVPQNLSASRPQDRQFILSSKKLLLSDSGFYLCAWSEGYKQYFGPGTRLTVT.

The gene calls are TRBV7-3 and TRBJ2-2; no clear D gene. Germline values: CDR1 SGHTA, CDR2 FQGTGA. The V end lost 3 bases, the J end lost 2 bases, and 4 bases lay between the germline ends. This CDR3 is built from 13 residues. CDR3 nucleotide sequence: TGTGCCAGCAGCTTGAGCAACACCGGGGAGCTGTTTTTT. It codes for CASSLSNTGELFF.

This clonotype has a count of ten or more. V and J are TRBV4-3 and TRBJ2-2; 7 bases fit TRBD2. This CDR3 region has 16 residues. Germline CDR1 and CDR2: LGHNA and YSLEER. The junction had 10 bases not matched to a gene; V was cut back by 5 bases and J by 4 bases. CDR3 sequence: CASSSIGGRVTGELFF. The DNA of the CDR3 is TGCGCCAGCAGCTCCATCGGGGGGAGGGTCACCGGGGAGCTGTTTTTT.

There are many counts of this clonotype. This chain uses TRBV9 with TRBJ2-5; the match to TRBD1 covers 8 bases. The CDR3 contains 15 residues. V gave up 4 bases and J gave up 5 bases; unmatched junction bases: 10. In germline, CDR1 is SGDLS, CDR2 YYNGEE. The CDR3 spells CASSYAGGYLETQYF. In DNA, the CDR3 is TGTGCCAGCAGCTACGCAGGGGGCTACCTGGAGACCCAGTACTTC.

This clonotype was recorded at least ten times. The V and J genes are TRBV2 and TRBJ1-4; perhaps TRBD1 as D (6 bases). Germline V gene lookup returns CDR1 SNHLY and CDR2 FYNNEI. V lost 6 bases to trimming and J lost 5 bases, with 7 bases between them. The CDR3 runs to 12 residues. Written as DNA, the CDR3 is TGTGCCAGCAGGGGGGCCAATGAAAAACTGTTTTTT. Translating gives CASRGANEKLFF. Full variable domain (missing parts from reference TRBV2 and TRBJ1-4): EPEVTQTPSHQVTQMGQEVILRCVPISNHLYFYWYRQILGQKVEFLVSFYNNEISEKSEIFDDQFSVERPDGSNFTLKIRSTKLEDSAMYFCASRGANEKLFFGSGTQLSVL.

Ten or more counts support this clonotype. The DNA of the CDR3 is TGCAGCGTACAGGGGGCCGATGGCTACACCTTC. Amino acids: CSVQGADGYTF. The genes are TRBV29-1 and TRBJ1-2, with 9 bases fitting TRBD1. There are 11 residues in the CDR3. The V segment lost 6 bases and the J segment 6 bases; nucleotides outside the gene matches: 2. Looked up from germline, CDR1 is SQVTM and CDR2 is ANQGSEA.

This clonotype showed up many times. J is TRBJ2-1 and V is TRBV12-3 or TRBV12-4, with unresolved D. This CDR3 contains 14 residues. Trimming shortened V by 4 bases and J by 2 bases, and 9 bases separated the two germline ends. CDR3 region: CASSWKETYNEQFF. The DNA for the CDR3 is TGTGCCAGCAGTTGGAAGGAGACCTACAATGAGCAGTTCTTC.

The table lists this clonotype with many counts. The V and J genes are TRBV23-1 and TRBJ2-7, with 8 bases matching TRBD1. TRBV23-1 carries the ORF label, with uncertain function. Trimming at V came to 4 bases and at J to 1 base, leaving 3 bases not matched to a gene. CDR3 length equals 14 residues. CDR3 residues: CASSPGDRSYEQYF. CDR3 in DNA: TGCGCCAGCAGTCCGGGGGACAGGTCCTACGAGCAGTACTTC.

CDR3 protein: CASSPGLAGERDTQYF. The CDR3 coding sequence is TGTGCCAGCAGCCCGGGACTAGCGGGAGAGAGGGATACGCAGTATTTT. The rearrangement joins TRBV7-3 to TRBJ2-3, with 14 bases matching TRBD2. From germline, CDR1 is SGHTA and CDR2 FQGTGA. The CDR3 is 16 residues long. J was trimmed by 6 bases and V by 5 bases; bases with no gene match: 7.

This clonotype was counted at least ten times. This chain uses TRBV7-6 with TRBJ1-1; D is ambiguous. The CDR3 contains 13 residues. The germline V gene has CDR1 SGHVS and CDR2 FNYEAQ. Deletions cut 5 bases from V and 8 bases from J, with 15 bases between. CDR3 sequence: CASSPLRKAEAFF. The CDR3 DNA follows: TGTGCCAGCAGCCCACTAAGGAAGGCCGAAGCTTTCTTT. Full variable domain (rest looked up from reference TRBV7-6 and TRBJ1-1): GAGVSQSPRYKVTKRGQDVALRCDPISGHVSLYWYRQALGQGPEFLTYFNYEAQQDKSGLPNDRFSAERPEGSISTLTIQRTEQRDSAMYRCASSPLRKAEAFFGQGTRLTVV.

This clonotype was counted ten times or more. The V call is TRBV6-2 or TRBV6-3, the J call TRBJ2-1; 12 bases map to TRBD2. This CDR3 region has 16 residues. Germline V gives CDR1 MNHEY, CDR2 SVGEGT. J gave up 10 bases and V 6 bases, and 13 bases lay outside the gene matches. CDR3 DNA: TGTGCCAGCAGACCTCGGACTAGCGGGACCCCCTGGGAGCAGTTCTTC. Amino acid sequence: CASRPRTSGTPWEQFF.

This clonotype has at least ten counts. J is TRBJ2-2 and V is TRBV4-3, with TRBD2 matching 9 bases. CDR1 is LGHNA and CDR2 is YSLEER in the germline V gene. This CDR3 comprises 18 residues. Losses at the gene ends were 4 bases for V and 0 bases for J; bases not matched to a gene: 9. The chain's CDR3 is CASSPETSGAANTGELFF. In DNA, the CDR3 is TGCGCCAGCAGCCCAGAGACTAGCGGAGCGGCGAACACCGGGGAGCTGTTTTTT.

This clonotype came up a few times. The rearrangement links TRBV5-1 to TRBJ2-3; D is undetermined. The V and J ends lost 1 base and 5 bases respectively, with 2 bases between them. This CDR3 has 11 residues. Germline values: CDR1 SGHRS, CDR2 YFSETQ. CDR3 DNA sequence: TGCGCCAGCAGCTTGCAAGATACGCAGTATTTT. Protein: CASSLQDTQYF.

This clonotype was detected ten times or more. This chain links TRBV7-2 with TRBJ2-2; a weak D match, TRBD2 (5 bases). There are 15 residues in the CDR3. V lost 1 base and J lost 5, with 11 bases in between. The V gene's germline CDR1 is SGHTA and CDR2 FQGNSA. The CDR3, as DNA: TGTGCCAGCAGCTTAGACCCGGGAAATACCGGGGAGCTGTTTTTT. This codes for CASSLDPGNTGELFF. The variable domain in full, with the rest retrieved from reference TRBV7-2 and TRBJ2-2, is GAGVSQSPSNKVTEKGKDVELRCDPISGHTALYWYRQSLGQGLEFLIYFQGNSAPDKSGLPSDRFSAERTGGSVSTLTIQRTQQEDSAVYLCASSLDPGNTGELFFGEGSRLTVL.

At least ten counts were recorded for this clonotype. The chain uses TRBV5-4 and TRBJ1-2; a possible D gene is TRBD1 (6 bases). CDR1 is SGHNT and CDR2 is YYREEE in the germline V gene (reference sequence). V was cut by 4 bases and J by 2 bases, with 12 bases left in between. The CDR3 has 14 residues. CDR3 in DNA: TGTGCCAGCAGCCCCGGGGGCACCAACTATGGCTACACCTTC. Translating it yields CASSPGGTNYGYTF. Full variable domain (rest looked up from reference TRBV5-4 and TRBJ1-2): ETGVTQSPTHLIKTRGQQVTLRCSSQSGHNTVSWYQQALGQGPQFIFQYYREEENGRGNFPPRFSGLQFPNYSSELNVNALELDDSALYLCASSPGGTNYGYTFGSGTRLTVV.

This clonotype has ten or more counts. CDR3 amino acids: CASSLTGFTTQYF. In nucleotides, the CDR3 is TGTGCCAGCAGCCTTACAGGGTTTACGACCCAGTACTTC. The chain carries TRBV7-3 and TRBJ2-5, with D maybe TRBD1 (6 bases). Per the germline V gene, CDR1 is SGHTA and CDR2 is FQGTGA. V lost 5 bases to trimming and J lost 7 bases, with 14 bases between them. CDR3 length equals 13 residues.

This clonotype was seen at least ten times. The chain uses TRBV6-5 and TRBJ2-7, with 7 nucleotides matching TRBD1. The CDR3 contains 15 residues. With 0 bases clipped from V and 2 bases from J, the junction kept 4 bases outside the gene matches. Germline V lookup: CDR1 MNHEY, CDR2 SVGAGI. CDR3 amino acids: CASSYSNRGPYEQYF. In DNA, the CDR3 is TGTGCCAGCAGTTACTCGAACAGGGGTCCCTACGAGCAGTACTTC.

There are many counts of this clonotype. CDR3 in DNA: TGTGCCAGCAGTCCGGGACAGGGTTATGAAAAACTGTTTTTT. Translated: CASSPGQGYEKLFF. The rearrangement uses TRBV12-3 or TRBV12-4 and TRBJ1-4; 9 bases fit TRBD1. The CDR3 spans 14 residues. The V segment lost 5 bases and the J segment 6 bases; nucleotides outside the gene matches: 4.

This chain connects TRBV5-4 to TRBJ1-1, with unresolved D. V was clipped by 4 bases and J by 5 bases, with 9 bases between them. CDR1 and CDR2 (germline): SGHNT, YYREEE (reference sequence). This CDR3 is built from 12 residues. The CDR3: CASSLRMTEAFF. The CDR3 DNA reads TGTGCCAGCAGCCTTAGGATGACTGAAGCTTTCTTT.

The chain uses TRBV28 and TRBJ2-7; TRBD1 agrees at 8 bases. This CDR3 has 15 residues. Germline CDR1 and CDR2: MDHEN and SYDVKM. The V and J ends lost 4 bases and 3 bases, in that order; junction bases with no gene match: 8. The DNA of the CDR3 is TGTGCCAGCAGTTATTCCGGGACAGGAAGCTACGAGCAGTACTTC. Protein: CASSYSGTGSYEQYF.

In this sample, this clonotype turned up many times. This chain connects TRBV19 to TRBJ2-2; the D gene could be TRBD1 or TRBD2 (6 bases each). The V and J ends lost 11 bases and 2 bases respectively, with 12 bases between them. The germline V gene encodes CDR1 LNHDA and CDR2 SQIVND (reference sequence). The CDR3 extends over 13 amino acids. The CDR3 region is CAVGGYNTGELFF. The DNA for the CDR3 is TGTGCCGTGGGGGGCTATAACACCGGGGAGCTGTTTTTT.

Ten or more counts support this clonotype. The rearrangement links TRBV20-1 to TRBJ2-7, with D unclear. CDR1 DFQATT and CDR2 SNEGSKA come from the germline V gene (reference sequence). Trimming removed 0 bases from V and 0 bases from J, with 12 bases in between. CDR3 length: 15 residues. The CDR3 reads CSARDWQRSSYEQYF. In DNA form, the CDR3 reads TGCAGTGCTAGAGATTGGCAGAGAAGCTCCTACGAGCAGTACTTC.

This clonotype was seen ten or more times. The genes are TRBV5-1 and TRBJ2-7; the D is unclear. Germline CDR1 and CDR2: SGHRS and YFSETQ. CDR3 length equals 14 residues. V shed 0 bases and J shed 0 bases, with 7 bases lying between them. In nucleotides, the CDR3 is TGCGCCAGCAGCTTGGAAGTCACCTCCTACGAGCAGTACTTC. Its protein product is CASSLEVTSYEQYF.

This clonotype was found many times. J is TRBJ2-7 and V is TRBV2; D gene uncertain. This CDR3 spans 15 amino acids. V shed 6 bases and J shed 1 base, with 16 bases lying between them. CDR1 SNHLY and CDR2 FYNNEI come from the germline V gene. The CDR3 loop reads CASRARHVRSYEQYF. In DNA, the CDR3 is TGTGCCAGCAGGGCAAGACATGTAAGGTCCTACGAGCAGTACTTC.

In its sample, this clonotype was seen many times. This chain links TRBV30 with TRBJ1-1; 9 nucleotides match TRBD1. From germline, CDR1 is GTSNPN and CDR2 SVGIG (reference sequence). CDR3 length equals 15 residues. V was clipped by 4 bases and J by 5 bases; unmatched bases: 11. CDR3 loop: CAWTNRGLGGTEAFF. In nucleotides, the CDR3 is TGTGCCTGGACCAACAGGGGGCTTGGAGGTACTGAAGCTTTCTTT.

The sample holds many counts of this clonotype. This chain uses TRBV7-2 with TRBJ1-6; 7 bases fit TRBD1. Germline V gene data show CDR1 as SGHTA and CDR2 as FQGNSA. V shed 5 bases, J shed 14 bases, and the junction held 6 bases outside the gene matches. The CDR3 has 12 residues. CDR3 amino acids: CASSNRGGTLHF. The CDR3 region has the DNA TGTGCCAGCAGCAACAGGGGAGGGACCCTCCACTTT.

This clonotype was recorded many times. The CDR3 DNA is TGTGCCAGCAGCCCTACTTGGGGGGAGCAGTTCTTC. Its translation is CASSPTWGEQFF. The chain uses TRBV7-9 and TRBJ2-1; either TRBD1 or TRBD2 may fit D (5 bases each). The CDR3 consists of 12 residues. Germline loops: CDR1 SEHNR, CDR2 FQNEAQ (reference sequence). The V and J ends lost 5 bases and 10 bases respectively, with 12 bases between them.

The chain employs TRBV20-1 and TRBJ1-2, with D hard to call. This CDR3 region has 12 residues. CDR1 is DFQATT, CDR2 SNEGSKA, per germline (reference sequence). CDR3 nucleotides: TGCAGAGCTCGCGCCTCAGCGAGGGGCTACACCTTC. Residues: CRARASARGYTF.